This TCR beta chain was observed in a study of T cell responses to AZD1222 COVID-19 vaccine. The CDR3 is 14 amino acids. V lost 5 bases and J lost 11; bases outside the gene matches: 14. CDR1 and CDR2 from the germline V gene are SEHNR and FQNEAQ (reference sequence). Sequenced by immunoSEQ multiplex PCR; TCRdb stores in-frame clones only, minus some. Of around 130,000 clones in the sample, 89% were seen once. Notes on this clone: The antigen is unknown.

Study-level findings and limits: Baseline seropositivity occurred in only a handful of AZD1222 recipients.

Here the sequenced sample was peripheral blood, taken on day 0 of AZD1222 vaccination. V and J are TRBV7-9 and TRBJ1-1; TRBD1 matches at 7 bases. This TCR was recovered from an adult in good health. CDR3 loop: CASSQVTGHSGAFF. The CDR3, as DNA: TGTGCCAGCAGCCAGGTGACAGGGCACAGCGGGGCTTTCTTT.